One sample yielded the 13 T cell receptor beta chains listed below, sequenced in a study of T cell repertoires in cytomegalovirus infection. TCRdb recomputed calls from the reads with MiXCR, one row per CDR3 protein. The data hold some 350,000 distinct CDR3 sequences, with nearly 35% observed a single time. These receptors are not linked to any known antigen. This material consisted of cultured PBMCs, taken from culture after CMV antigen stimulation. These receptor sequences come from a human donor in good health (CMV status not recorded). Some clones in this sample may be carry-over from other donors' samples.

The rearrangement joins TRBV27 to TRBJ2-7; 13 bases match TRBD2. Germline V gives CDR1 MNHEY, CDR2 SMNVEV (reference sequence). V trimming: 6 bases; J trimming: 3 bases; junction bases outside the gene matches: 5. The CDR3 runs to 15 residues. DNA of the CDR3: TGTGCCAGCAGATGGACTAGCGGGAGTGACTACGAGCAGTACTTC. This gives the protein CASRWTSGSDYEQYF.

In this sample, this clonotype turned up many times. The V gene is TRBV12-3 or TRBV12-4, the J gene TRBJ1-2; 7 bases line up with TRBD1. The V and J ends lost 7 bases and 8 bases, in that order; junction bases with no gene match: 16. The CDR3 sequence is 15 residues long. The DNA for the CDR3 is TGTGCCAGCACTCCCATACCCCAGGGGGACCAGGGCTACACCTTC. Its translation is CASTPIPQGDQGYTF.

This clonotype was counted between two and nine times. This rearrangement joins TRBV6-5 to TRBJ2-2, with D possibly being TRBD2 (5 bases). CDR1 is MNHEY, CDR2 SVGAGI, per germline. This CDR3 has 17 residues. The V end was cut by 2 bases, the J end by 7 bases, with 20 bases between. CDR3 coding DNA: TGTGCCAGCAGTTACGGGGAGCCCCCGAGACTGGGCGGGGAGCTGTTTTTT. Protein sequence: CASSYGEPPRLGGELFF.

This rearrangement joins TRBV7-9 to TRBJ1-2; D is undetermined. Germline values: CDR1 SEHNR, CDR2 FQNEAQ (reference sequence). The V gene lost 6 bases and the J gene lost 4 bases, with 12 bases spanning the gap. The CDR3 length is 13 residues. The chain's CDR3 is CASSHHPSYGYTF. In DNA, the CDR3 is TGTGCCAGCAGTCATCATCCGAGCTATGGCTACACCTTC.

This clonotype was observed at least ten times. This chain connects TRBV7-2 to TRBJ2-1; 8 bases agree with TRBD2. CDR1 and CDR2 from the germline V gene are SGHTA and FQGNSA. The CDR3 is made up of 13 amino acids. Trimming at V came to 11 bases and at J to 6 bases, leaving 9 bases not matched to a gene. CDR3 sequence: CAGGSGRGNEQFF. The CDR3, as DNA: TGTGCCGGGGGGTCCGGGAGGGGCAATGAGCAGTTCTTC. Filled out from reference TRBV7-2 and TRBJ2-1, the complete variable domain reads GAGVSQSPSNKVTEKGKDVELRCDPISGHTALYWYRQSLGQGLEFLIYFQGNSAPDKSGLPSDRFSAERTGGSVSTLTIQRTQQEDSAVYLCAGGSGRGNEQFFGPGTRLTVL.

The chain joins TRBV4-1 to TRBJ2-1, with D perhaps matching TRBD2 (5 bases). V was shortened by 0 bases and J by 4 bases, with 13 bases between the two germline ends. Germline CDR1 MGHRA, CDR2 YSYEKL. The length of the CDR3 is 16 residues. The CDR3 loop reads CASSQDVLAEYNEQFF. DNA of the CDR3: TGCGCCAGCAGCCAAGATGTCCTAGCTGAATACAATGAGCAGTTCTTC.

The chain employs TRBV12-3 or TRBV12-4 and TRBJ2-5; D uncertain. CDR3 length equals 13 residues. Trimming cost V 6 bases and J 1 base, with 9 bases left between them. DNA for the CDR3: TGTGCCAGCAGGGCTTGGGGCCAAGAGACCCAGTACTTC. It specifies CASRAWGQETQYF.

This clonotype was recorded many times. The J gene is TRBJ2-1, the V gene TRBV5-1; D is unresolved. From germline, CDR1 is SGHRS and CDR2 YFSETQ. V lost 0 bases and J lost 8, with 15 bases in between. CDR3 length equals 15 residues. CDR3 in amino acids: CASSLAGEMVYEQFF. DNA of the CDR3: TGCGCCAGCAGCTTGGCGGGCGAGATGGTATATGAGCAGTTCTTC.

V usage is TRBV12-3 or TRBV12-4 and J usage is TRBJ1-5; 7 bases fit TRBD1. The junction had 8 bases not matched to a gene; V was cut back by 5 bases and J by 7 bases. CDR3 length: 14 residues. This chain's CDR3 is CASSPQGDWQPQHF. In DNA form, the CDR3 reads TGTGCCAGCAGTCCGCAGGGGGACTGGCAGCCCCAGCATTTT.

The J gene is TRBJ1-1, the V gene TRBV19; D gene uncertain. Looked up from germline, CDR1 is LNHDA and CDR2 is SQIVND (reference sequence). Trimming took off 0 bases at V and 11 bases at J, with 16 bases between the two ends. CDR3 length: 14 amino acids. CDR3 sequence: CASSIDLRALGAFF. The CDR3 DNA reads as TGTGCCAGTAGTATAGATCTAAGGGCACTTGGGGCTTTCTTT. Variable domain in full (rest from reference TRBV19 and TRBJ1-1): DGGITQSPKYLFRKEGQNVTLSCEQNLNHDAMYWYRQDPGQGLRLIYYSQIVNDFQKGDIAEGYSVSREKKESFPLTVTSAQKNPTAFYLCASSIDLRALGAFFGQGTRLTVV.

This clonotype was found a few times. This chain connects TRBV6-2 or TRBV6-3 to TRBJ2-7; TRBD2 aligns across 9 bases. The germline V gene has CDR1 MNHEY and CDR2 SVGEGT. The CDR3 has 15 residues. J lost 1 base, V lost 6 bases, and 7 bases had no gene match. The CDR3 nucleotides read TGTGCCAGCAGCGAGACTAGCGGAGCTTCCTACGAGCAGTACGTC. Translation: CASSETSGASYEQYV.

The gene calls are TRBV7-9 and TRBJ2-5; D might be TRBD2 (6 bases). The CDR3 is 16 residues long. The V gene's germline CDR1 is SEHNR and CDR2 FQNEAQ (reference sequence). The germline V and J ends were trimmed by 2 bases and 0 bases, with 13 bases remaining between them. In DNA, the CDR3 is TGTGCCAGCAGCTTACTAGTGGGAGGTCACCAAGAGACCCAGTACTTC. Encoded protein: CASSLLVGGHQETQYF.

CDR3 bases: TGTGCCAGCAGGGACGGACAGGGTGGCCCTGGGAGAAGCATTCAGTACTTC. Its translation is CASRDGQGGPGRSIQYF. The chain couples TRBV6-8 to TRBJ2-4, with TRBD1 matching over 8 bases. Germline V CDR1 and CDR2: MNHGY, SAAAGT. The CDR3 runs 17 residues. The trim removed 6 bases at V and 9 bases at J, leaving 19 bases unmatched.